The entry below gives a single TCR beta chain sequence along with its context. Its antigen is currently unknown. The PCR made use of 60 Vbeta and 13 Jbeta primers. Clones were read by immunoSEQ multiplex PCR, and TCRdb kept only the in-frame ones, dropping some. The profile shows 80,000 or so clones, 77% of them singletons. The ends were cut back, 2 bases at V and 1 base at J, with 12 bases in the middle. The germline V gene encodes CDR1 MGHRA and CDR2 YSYEKL. CDR3 length: 17 residues. This sample was taken from a study of cytomegalovirus exposure and HLA in healthy donors. Study outcomes and limitations: Within a later analysis, the majority of CMV-associated TCR beta chains appeared HLA-restricted. An analysis that was carried out later associated some 17,000 TCR beta sequences with HLA alleles at 0.05 false discovery rate. Exclusion applied to some V segments, including TRBV6-2 and TRBV6-3, as they were indistinguishable. TCR beta chain V- and J-gene trimming was linked, in a later analysis, to a missense variant in DCLRE1C.

Sequences were obtained from PBMCs. V gene TRBV4-1 combines with J gene TRBJ2-6; D remains ambiguous. This TCR was recovered from a man in his fifties or sixties in good health and CMV-seropositive. The CDR3 region has the DNA TGCGCCAGCAGCCAATTCCAGGCTGTATCTGGGGCCAACGTCCTGACTTTC. Its translation: CASSQFQAVSGANVLTF.